This is a list of T cell receptor beta chains from one sample in a study of T-cell memory formation after mild COVID-19. TCRdb reprocessed the 5' RACE reads via MiXCR and lists one record per CDR3 protein. Among about 290,000 distinct CDR3 sequences listed, 15% to 20% were seen once. The sequenced sample was PBMCs or a T cell subset sorted from them (not recorded which). The receptors here all came from a man aged 18 to 30 who had mild COVID-19 (a few samples of this study predate the infection). Cell type and time point are not known. CDR3s include the opening cysteine and the closing phenylalanine or tryptophan. The order of the fields is J gene, clone size, D gene, CDR3 length, V gene, CDR3 DNA, CDR3 protein. A D gene is named only where the DNA matches it firmly. Rows may omit the clone size; those that give it use once, few, many or a size class.

TRBJ2-3,-,-,13,TRBV12-5,TGTGCTAGTGGCCCGTCCGTTCTGGGAACGCAGTATTTT,CASGPSVLGTQYF
TRBJ1-1,-,TRBD1,12,TRBV29-1,TGCAGCGTTGAAGGGACAGGGCCTGAAGCTTTCTTT,CSVEGTGPEAFF
TRBJ1-2,many,-,15,TRBV12-3/TRBV12-4,TGTGCCAGCAGTTTTGAGACAGGTGTTAACTATGGCTACACCTTC,CASSFETGVNYGYTF
TRBJ2-1,-,TRBD2,15,TRBV4-1,TGCGCCAGCAGCCAAGATGGACTAGCGGGGTCGGGGCAGTTCTTC,CASSQDGLAGSGQFF
TRBJ2-4,-,-,13,TRBV7-2,TGTGCCAGCAGCTTTGACAGCAAAAACATTCAGTACTTC,CASSFDSKNIQYF
TRBJ2-1,few,-,13,TRBV7-9,TGTGCCAGCAGCGGGGGGCTCAACAATGAGCAGTTCTTC,CASSGGLNNEQFF
TRBJ1-2,many,-,11,TRBV20-1,TGCAGTGCTCCCCGGGACTATGGCTACACCTTC,CSAPRDYGYTF
TRBJ1-2,many,TRBD1,15,TRBV4-1,TGCGCCAGCAGCGAAATGACAGGGGATTACTATGGCTACACCTTC,CASSEMTGDYYGYTF
TRBJ2-1,many,-,16,TRBV5-1,TGCGCCAGCAGCCAGATCCCCGGGACTGCTTACAATGAGCAGTTCTTC,CASSQIPGTAYNEQFF
TRBJ1-2,-,-,13,TRBV14,TGTGCCAGCAGCCAAGTTGGGGGCGTTGGCTACACCTTC,CASSQVGGVGYTF
TRBJ2-7,-,-,14,TRBV9,TGTGCCAGCAGCGTAGAGGACAGTCCCTACGAGCAGTACTTC,CASSVEDSPYEQYF
TRBJ2-3,many,-,14,TRBV20-1,TGCAGTGCCTTAATTGAGGGCGCCACAGATACGCAGTATTTT,CSALIEGATDTQYF
TRBJ2-7,-,TRBD2,17,TRBV7-9,TGTGCCAGCAGCGTGTCCGGGACTAGCTTTCTTCGGCACGAGCAGTACTTC,CASSVSGTSFLRHEQYF
TRBJ1-6,-,TRBD1,15,TRBV7-2,TGTGCCAGCAGCCCCGACAGGGAACCTTCGTCACCCCTCCACTTT,CASSPDREPSSPLHF
TRBJ2-5,-,-,19,TRBV7-2,TGTGCCAGCAGCTTAGGGAAGACTTACAGAACGTCCCTCCAAGAGACCCAGTACTTC,CASSLGKTYRTSLQETQYF
TRBJ2-7,few,-,13,TRBV7-2,TGTGCCAGCAGCGCCGACGGCCCCTACGAGCAGTACTTC,CASSADGPYEQYF
TRBJ2-5,few,TRBD1,12,TRBV6-2/TRBV6-3,TGTGCCAGCAGGACAGGGGGACAGACCCAGTACTTC,CASRTGGQTQYF
TRBJ2-7,few,TRBD2,14,TRBV7-2,TGTGCCAGCACCCCGGGCGGGGGGCCCTACGAGCAGTACTTC,CASTPGGGPYEQYF
TRBJ2-1,many,-,15,TRBV7-2,TGTGCCAGCAGCGCAGACAGCAACTCCTACAATGAGCAGTTCTTC,CASSADSNSYNEQFF
TRBJ1-5,-,-,15,TRBV12-3/TRBV12-4,TGTGCCAGCAGTTTAGGCAGGGTTAGCAATCAGCCCCAGCATTTT,CASSLGRVSNQPQHF
TRBJ1-2,many,-,17,TRBV29-1,TGCAGCGTTCCAGACCTCGTCGCGGGGAGGGGGTTCTATGGCTACACCTTC,CSVPDLVAGRGFYGYTF
TRBJ2-5,few,TRBD1,15,TRBV6-2/TRBV6-3,TGTGCCAGCAGCAAGAGATTGACAGGGTGGGAGACCCAGTACTTC,CASSKRLTGWETQYF
TRBJ2-7,few,-,13,TRBV14,TGTGCCAGCAGCCAAAGGGCACCCTACGAGCAGTACTTC,CASSQRAPYEQYF
TRBJ2-2,-,-,14,TRBV5-1,TGCGCCAGCTCGAGATCAGGGGGGACCGGGGAGCTGTTTTTT,CASSRSGGTGELFF
TRBJ2-1,many,-,17,TRBV7-3,TGTGCCAGCAGCTTAACTTTCGGCGGCCTGCCCTACAATGAGCAGTTCTTC,CASSLTFGGLPYNEQFF
TRBJ2-2,-,-,15,TRBV7-3,TGTGCCAGCAGTCCCTCGGGCGCGAACACCGGGGAGCTGTTTTTT,CASSPSGANTGELFF
TRBJ1-1,few,TRBD1,13,TRBV10-3,TGTGCCAGTCAGGGGGAATGGAACACTGAAGCTTTCTTT,CASQGEWNTEAFF
TRBJ2-1,few,TRBD2,16,TRBV6-2/TRBV6-3,TGTGCCAGCAGTTACGCTAGCGGGGGAACCTACAATGAGCAGTTCTTC,CASSYASGGTYNEQFF
TRBJ1-2,-,TRBD1,13,TRBV7-3,TGTGCCAGCAGCTTCAGGGGGCAGAATGGCTACACCTTC,CASSFRGQNGYTF
TRBJ1-6,-,-,15,TRBV7-2,TGTGCCAGCAGCGGACAGTCTCTGGTTAATTCACCCCTCCACTTT,CASSGQSLVNSPLHF
TRBJ1-1,once,-,15,TRBV5-1,TGCGCCAGCAGCTTGGGGGTCGCTAGGGGGGACGAGGCTTTCTTT,CASSLGVARGDEAFF
TRBJ1-1,-,-,17,TRBV5-1,TGCGCCAGCAGCCATGGGACCCCTAGGGGGGCAGGGACTGAAGCTTTCTTT,CASSHGTPRGAGTEAFF
TRBJ2-3,-,TRBD2,14,TRBV6-2/TRBV6-3,TGTGCCAGCAGTTGGAGCGGGGAGGGGGATACGCAGTATTTT,CASSWSGEGDTQYF
TRBJ2-7,few,-,14,TRBV5-6,TGTGCCAGCAGCTTGGGACGGAAGGGCTACGAGCAGTACTTC,CASSLGRKGYEQYF
TRBJ2-3,few,TRBD2,14,TRBV9,TGTGCCAGCAGCGTGGGCGGGGGGCCAGATACGCAGTATTTT,CASSVGGGPDTQYF
TRBJ1-1,-,-,14,TRBV11-2,TGTGCCAGCAGCTTCAATCCAGGGTCCACTGAAGCTTTCTTT,CASSFNPGSTEAFF
TRBJ1-2,few,TRBD1,15,TRBV7-2,TGTGCCAGCAGCCTCACCGGGACAGGAACATTTGGCTACACCTTC,CASSLTGTGTFGYTF
TRBJ2-3,few,-,17,TRBV29-1,TGCAGCGTTGACAGGACCCGCTACTCCACCCGCACAGATACGCAGTATTTT,CSVDRTRYSTRTDTQYF
TRBJ2-4,-,-,15,TRBV6-5,TGTGCCAGCAGTTCCCCCGGGGGGCGCAAAAACATTCAGTACTTC,CASSSPGGRKNIQYF
TRBJ2-5,many,TRBD2,13,TRBV5-1,TGCGCCAGCAGGAGTAGCGGGGAAGAGACCCAGTACTTC,CASRSSGEETQYF
TRBJ1-1,-,TRBD1,14,TRBV18,TGTGCCAGCTCGGAGGGACAGGGGGCGACTGAAGCTTTCTTT,CASSEGQGATEAFF
TRBJ2-3,few,TRBD1,13,TRBV7-8,TGTGCCAGCAATGGACAGGCGTCAGATACGCAGTATTTT,CASNGQASDTQYF
TRBJ1-3,-,-,12,TRBV18,TGTGCCAGCTCAACGACAGGAAACACCATATATTTT,CASSTTGNTIYF
TRBJ1-2,-,TRBD1,15,TRBV2,TGTGCCAGCAGTGGCAGACAGGGTTTAGTCTATGGCTACACCTTC,CASSGRQGLVYGYTF
TRBJ2-1,-,-,12,TRBV4-1,TGCGCCAGCAGCCAAGTTGGGGGTGAGCAGTTCTTC,CASSQVGGEQFF
TRBJ2-3,few,TRBD1,17,TRBV4-3,TGCGCCAGCAGCCAAGAGCACAGGGGCGTGAGAACAGATACGCAGTATTTT,CASSQEHRGVRTDTQYF
TRBJ1-1,few,-,11,TRBV29-1,TGCAGCGGCTGGGGGGGATCTGAAGCTTTCTTT,CSGWGGSEAFF
TRBJ2-2,-,-,14,TRBV29-1,TGCAGCGTCTTTACAGGGTATAACACCGGGGAGCTGTTTTTT,CSVFTGYNTGELFF
TRBJ2-6,-,-,16,TRBV14,TGTGCCAGCAGCCGATTCACAGGGACCGGGGCCAACGTCCTGACTTTC,CASSRFTGTGANVLTF
TRBJ2-3,many,-,15,TRBV5-1,TGCGCCAGCAGCTTGGTTGTCGGCGGGGGCGATACGCAGTATTTT,CASSLVVGGGDTQYF
TRBJ2-3,few,-,12,TRBV10-3,TGTGCCATCAGTTCAAGCACAGATACGCAGTATTTT,CAISSSTDTQYF
TRBJ2-7,many,-,14,TRBV7-2,TGTGCCAGCAGCCGACCGGAGGCGATAGGGGAGCAGTACTTC,CASSRPEAIGEQYF
TRBJ2-7,few,-,16,TRBV12-3/TRBV12-4,TGTGCCAGCAGTCCTCGTTCGGGGGCCAGCTCCTACGAGCAGTACTTC,CASSPRSGASSYEQYF
TRBJ2-6,few,-,16,TRBV9,TGTGCCAGCAGCGTAGGACATCACGCTGTGACCAACGTCCTGACTTTC,CASSVGHHAVTNVLTF
TRBJ2-5,few,-,15,TRBV20-1,TGCAGTGCTAGAGATGGGTCGAGAGCTGAGGAGACCCAGTACTTC,CSARDGSRAEETQYF
TRBJ1-5,-,-,14,TRBV12-3/TRBV12-4,TGTGCCAGCAGCTCATCAGGGTCAGGTCAGCCCCAGCATTTT,CASSSSGSGQPQHF
TRBJ2-2,-,-,16,TRBV7-9,TGTGCCAGCAGCTTATATGGGGGCCCAAACACCGGGGAGCTGTTTTTT,CASSLYGGPNTGELFF